Listed below are T cell receptor beta chains from one sample, sequenced in a study of molecular identifiers for immune sequencing clone quantification. Each CDR3 protein is one row after TCRdb ran MiXCR on the PCR reads. The sample holds around 460,000 distinct CDR3 sequences, roughly 23% seen once. The sample consisted of naive CD8+ T cells from blood, with Jurkat cell RNA spiked in. The receptor source for this set is a human donor in good health. Some libraries in this study had Jurkat cell RNA spiked in. Both conserved end residues are part of each CDR3. The D gene is left open where the match is weak. Clone sizes are given selectively: once, few, many, or a class where the clone is expanded.

v_call	d_call	clone_size	j_call	cdr3_aa	cdr3_nt
TRBV27	NA	NA	TRBJ2-4	CASSLSYTPRTALAKNIQYF	TGTGCCAGCAGTTTATCGTATACGCCTAGGACGGCACTAGCCAAAAACATTCAGTACTTC
TRBV6-2/TRBV6-3	NA	once	TRBJ1-6	CASSYSRPSSYNSPLHF	TGTGCCAGCAGTTATTCCCGACCAAGCTCCTATAATTCACCCCTCCACTTT
TRBV7-6	NA	many	TRBJ2-5	CASSLATPGFKETQYF	TGTGCCAGCAGCTTAGCTACGCCAGGGTTTAAAGAGACCCAGTACTTC
TRBV19	NA	many	TRBJ2-3	CASSIGSGAGTQYF	TGTGCCAGTAGTATTGGTAGCGGCGCGGGTACGCAGTATTTT
TRBV7-6	NA	many	TRBJ1-5	CASSLGPYSNQPQHF	TGTGCCAGCAGCTTAGGACCCTATAGCAATCAGCCCCAGCATTTT
TRBV4-3	NA	NA	TRBJ2-1	CASSQSQYNEQFF	TGCGCCAGCAGCCAATCTCAATACAATGAGCAGTTCTTC
TRBV9	TRBD2	few	TRBJ2-7	CASSNPREGLTYEQYF	TGTGCCAGCAGCAACCCCCGGGAGGGGTTAACCTACGAGCAGTACTTC
TRBV27	TRBD1	few	TRBJ1-5	CASSPIHPDREKNQPQHF	TGTGCCAGCAGTCCAATACACCCGGACAGGGAGAAGAATCAGCCCCAGCATTTT
TRBV24-1	TRBD1	NA	TRBJ1-5	CATSDSGQGIEQPQHF	TGTGCCACCAGTGACTCGGGACAGGGAATCGAGCAGCCCCAGCATTTT
TRBV12-3/TRBV12-4	NA	NA	TRBJ2-5	CASRGRQETQYF	TGTGCCAGCCGGGGCAGGCAAGAGACCCAGTACTTC
TRBV13	TRBD1	NA	TRBJ2-3	CASSFRGNTDTQYF	TGTGCCAGCAGCTTCAGGGGGAACACAGATACGCAGTATTTT
TRBV11-2	TRBD1	few	TRBJ2-7	CASSPPDRGMGEQYF	TGTGCCAGCAGCCCCCCGGACAGGGGTATGGGCGAGCAGTACTTC
TRBV12-3/TRBV12-4	NA	NA	TRBJ2-7	CASSPDSRSSYEQYF	TGTGCCAGCAGCCCTGACAGCAGGAGCTCCTACGAGCAGTACTTC
TRBV19	NA	NA	TRBJ2-5	CASSPEWRLQETQYF	TGTGCCAGTTCGCCTGAGTGGAGGTTACAAGAGACCCAGTACTTC
TRBV3-1	NA	NA	TRBJ1-2	CASSPREGFNYGYAF	TGTGCCAGCAGTCCTCGAGAGGGCTTTAACTATGGCTACGCCTTC
TRBV6-5	NA	many	TRBJ2-3	CASSFTADVDTQYF	TGTGCCAGCAGCTTTACAGCGGATGTGGATACGCAGTATTTT
TRBV19	TRBD2	many	TRBJ2-5	CASSPSVAGGDEETQYF	TGTGCCAGTAGTCCTTCGGTAGCGGGAGGTGACGAAGAGACCCAGTACTTC
TRBV7-6	NA	few	TRBJ1-1	CASSLDTLWNTEAFF	TGTGCCAGCAGCTTAGACACCTTGTGGAACACTGAAGCTTTCTTT
TRBV6-2/TRBV6-3	TRBD1	few	TRBJ2-1	CASGQGAYNEQFF	TGTGCCAGCGGGCAGGGGGCGTACAATGAGCAGTTCTTC